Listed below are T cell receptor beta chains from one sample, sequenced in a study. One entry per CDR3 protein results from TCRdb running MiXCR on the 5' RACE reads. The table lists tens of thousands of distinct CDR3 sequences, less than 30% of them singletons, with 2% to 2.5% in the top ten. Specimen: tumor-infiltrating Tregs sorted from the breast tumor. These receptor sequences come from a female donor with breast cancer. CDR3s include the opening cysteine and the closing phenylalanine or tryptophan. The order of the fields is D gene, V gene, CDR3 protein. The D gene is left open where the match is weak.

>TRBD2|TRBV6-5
CASSYSGRGGTYEQYF
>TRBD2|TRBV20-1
CSAPSLDTRGAQYF
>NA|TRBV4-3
CASSQRAEPLNTEAFF
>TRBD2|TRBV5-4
CASSSGGAYEQFF
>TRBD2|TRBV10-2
CASSESASGKIGSGTDTQYF
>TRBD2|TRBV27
CASSPRTSGSITDTQYF
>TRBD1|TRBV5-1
CASSLGTGGNEQFF
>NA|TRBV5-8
CASRKGWVGDEQYF
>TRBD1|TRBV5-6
CASINGPRGRGTGELFF
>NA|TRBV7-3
CASSLREGETQYF
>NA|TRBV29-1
CSVPRGGDNEQFF
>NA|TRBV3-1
CASSQAWQGPTGELFF
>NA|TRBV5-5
CASSFTRGTEAFF
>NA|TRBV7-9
CASSLEGGIYGYTF
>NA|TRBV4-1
CASSQDFGGYTEAFF
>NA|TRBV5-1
CASSLSMPRSTGELFF
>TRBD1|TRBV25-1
CASNSAPGQGIDGHTF
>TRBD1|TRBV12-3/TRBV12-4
CASSNTGGSGADTQYF
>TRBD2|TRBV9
CASSELAGGLLSTDTQYF
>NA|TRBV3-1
CASSQLLGAYEQYF
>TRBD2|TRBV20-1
CSPRGLAGRTNEQFF